This section outlines one TCR beta chain sequence together with its context. What it recognizes is unknown. These data originate in a study of PD-1 blockade in classical Hodgkin lymphoma. Looking at the study overall: Patients had nivolumab dosed at 3 mg/kg, delivered intravenously every 2 weeks. Overall study results and limits: At baseline, newly diagnosed patients reportedly showed less TCR diversity than healthy donors. CD4+ but not CD8+ TCR diversity rose significantly by C4D1. Baseline diversity in complete responders resembled that of newly diagnosed patients.

Data came from immunoSEQ multiplex PCR; TCRdb stores just in-frame clones and leaves some out. The sample records about 11,000 clones, about 80% being singletons. Each patient's relapse followed autologous stem cell transplantation, and brentuximab vedotin exposure varied. The source material was peripheral blood mononuclear cells (PBMCs), sampled at baseline. This clonotype was obtained from a human donor with classical Hodgkin lymphoma.

CDR3 DNA sequence: TGTGCCAGCAGCTTAGAGGGGACAGGGTCCTACAATGAGCAGTTCTTC. Protein sequence: CASSLEGTGSYNEQFF. The V gene is TRBV11-3, the J gene TRBJ2-1; 9 bases match TRBD1. The V segment lost 0 bases and the J segment 1 base; nucleotides outside the gene matches: 1. Germline CDR1 is SGHNT and CDR2 is YENEEA. CDR3 length: 16 amino acids.